The 5 T cell receptor beta chains below all came from one sample that was sequenced in a study of identical twins. Each CDR3 protein gets one entry after TCRdb re-called the 5' RACE reads with MiXCR. The sample comprises about 890,000 distinct CDR3 sequences, approximately 13% of which are singletons, and about 1.6% rests with the top ten. These data were also reused for a study on yellow fever vaccine responses in identical twins.

Sequencing input: PBMCs. These receptors all stem from a woman aged 18-29 years in good health.

The chain joins TRBV20-1 to TRBJ2-2; D is possibly TRBD2 (7 bases). Germline V CDR1 and CDR2: DFQATT, SNEGSKA (reference sequence). This CDR3 comprises 15 residues. Trimming removed 1 base at V and 2 bases at J, with 11 bases between. The CDR3 bases are TGCAGTGCTAGAGGGGGGGGGCGCAACACCGGGGAGCTGTTTTTT. It specifies CSARGGGRNTGELFF.

At least ten counts were recorded for this clonotype. The chain combines TRBV5-1 with TRBJ2-1; D is perhaps TRBD2 (5 bases). This CDR3 comprises 17 residues. The germline V gene encodes CDR1 SGHRS and CDR2 YFSETQ. V lost 0 bases and J lost 3, with 16 bases in between. The CDR3 DNA reads TGCGCCAGCAGCTTGGCTGTACAGAGACTAAGCTACAATGAGCAGTTCTTC. Its translation: CASSLAVQRLSYNEQFF. Looking up the rest from reference TRBV5-1 and TRBJ2-1 gives the full variable domain: KAGVTQTPRYLIKTRGQQVTLSCSPISGHRSVSWYQQTPGQGLQFLFEYFSETQRNKGNFPGRFSGRQFSNSRSEMNVSTLELGDSALYLCASSLAVQRLSYNEQFFGPGTRLTVL.

The CDR3 loop reads CASSPRVGGAPYEQYF. CDR3 DNA sequence: TGTGCCAGCAGCCCTCGGGTTGGCGGGGCCCCCTACGAGCAGTACTTC. The chain carries TRBV4-2 and TRBJ2-7; possible D gene TRBD2, 6 bases. V was trimmed by 4 bases and J by 2 bases, leaving 18 bases between them. The CDR3 runs 16 residues. From germline, CDR1 is LGHNA and CDR2 YNFKEQ.

The V gene is TRBV10-3, the J gene TRBJ1-1; 10 bases agree with TRBD1. Germline V gene lookup returns CDR1 ENHRY and CDR2 SYGVKD. The CDR3 runs 14 residues. Germline trimming cut 4 bases from V and 3 bases from J; bases unmatched to any gene: 2. The CDR3 nucleotides read TGTGCCATCAGTGGGACAGGGGGGGACACTGAAGCTTTCTTT. As protein: CAISGTGGDTEAFF.

This clonotype came up a few times. The CDR3 protein is CATSRGRDEQYF. The DNA of the CDR3 is TGTGCCACCAGCCGTGGACGGGACGAGCAGTACTTC. The chain couples TRBV15 to TRBJ2-7; D is uncertain. CDR3 size: 12 residues. The V gene's germline CDR1 is LNHNV and CDR2 YYDKDF (reference sequence). V lost 5 bases and J lost 5, with 10 bases in between.